Below, 24 T cell receptor beta chains from the same sample are listed, as sequenced in a study of blood T cells in healthy people across ages. Then a second PCR, running roughly 7 to 11 cycles, was carried out with a sample-barcoded 5' primer and a J-beta primer mix. One entry per CDR3 protein results from TCRdb running MiXCR on the 5' RACE reads. The sample has 800,000 to 950,000 distinct CDR3 sequences, roughly 48% seen once. Sequenced material: blood. These receptor sequences come from a man under 40 in good health.

The chain couples TRBV4-3 to TRBJ2-4; TRBD1 aligns across 7 bases. This CDR3 has 19 residues. Germline lookup yields CDR1 LGHNA and CDR2 YSLEER. The J segment lost 0 bases and the V segment lost 0 bases, leaving 11 bases of the junction unmatched. CDR3 loop: CASSQETGTVDLAKNIQYF. The CDR3 nucleotides are TGCGCCAGCAGCCAAGAGACCGGGACAGTCGATCTAGCCAAAAACATTCAGTACTTC.

For the CDR3, the DNA is TGTGCCAGCACCTTTTCGGAGACCCAGTACTTC. This gives the protein CASTFSETQYF. The chain carries TRBV7-2 and TRBJ2-5; no firm D call. CDR3 length: 11 residues. CDR1 SGHTA and CDR2 FQGNSA come from the germline V gene. V was shortened by 7 bases and J by 5 bases, with 8 bases between the two germline ends.

CDR3 in DNA: TGCAGCACCGGACTAGCGGGCGATCAGACCTACGAGCAGTACTTC. Translated: CSTGLAGDQTYEQYF. The chain carries TRBV29-1 and TRBJ2-7; TRBD2 matches 11 bases. The CDR3 contains 15 residues. The J segment lost 2 bases and the V segment lost 8 bases, leaving 11 bases of the junction unmatched. From germline, CDR1 is SQVTM and CDR2 ANQGSEA.

Turning to this clonotype: This clone may be a read error of a much larger clone one base away. The V gene is TRBV6-4, the J gene TRBJ2-1; D may match TRBD1 or TRBD2 (6 bases each). This CDR3 contains 15 residues. Deletions cut 6 bases from V and 7 bases from J, with 19 bases between. The germline CDR1 and CDR2 sequences are MRHNA and SNTAGT. The CDR3 is CASSRPGRGLNEQFF. In DNA, the CDR3 is TGTGCCAGCAGCCGACCGGGACGGGGGCTTAATGAGCAGTTCTTC.

CDR3 nucleotide sequence: TGTGCCAGCAGTTCGGAATCCAAAAACATTCAGTACTTC. It translates to CASSSESKNIQYF. The chain links TRBV27 to TRBJ2-4; D ambiguous. The CDR3 extends over 13 amino acids. Germline loops: CDR1 MNHEY, CDR2 SMNVEV (reference sequence). The V end was cut by 4 bases, the J end by 2 bases, with 6 bases between.

On this clonotype itself: One end of the junction fails to match germline, which may point to a read error. V and J are TRBV14 and TRBJ2-1, with 8 bases matching TRBD2. Germline lookup yields CDR1 SGHDN and CDR2 FVKESK. This CDR3 contains 19 residues. The CDR3 protein is CASSEDGASGGMNYNEQFF. Written as DNA, the CDR3 is TGTGCCAGCAGCGAAGATGGGGCCAGCGGGGGTATGAACTACAATGAGCAGTTCTTC.

This clonotype was counted a few times. The chain has TRBV27 and TRBJ2-7, with D tentatively TRBD2 (5 bases). The V end lost 5 bases, the J end lost 2 bases, and 10 bases lay between the germline ends. Germline V CDR1 and CDR2: MNHEY, SMNVEV (reference sequence). This CDR3 region has 13 residues. CDR3 protein: CASSVGETYEQYF. The CDR3 bases are TGTGCCAGCAGTGTTGGGGAGACCTACGAGCAGTACTTC.

This clonotype was counted only a few times. The J gene is TRBJ2-5, the V gene TRBV6-2 or TRBV6-3, with a tentative D call TRBD1 (5 bases). The end of the DNA aligns better with TRBJ2-7, so the J call may be wrong. The CDR3 spans 14 residues. CDR1 and CDR2 from the germline V gene are MNHEY and SVGEGT. Here the CDR3 DNA reads TGTGCCAGCAGCTCTGTAGCAAGGGGAAGCGAGCAGTACTTC. Amino acid sequence: CASSSVARGSEQYF.

The V call is TRBV20-1, the J call TRBJ2-2; TRBD2 is a possible D gene (6 bases). The CDR3 totals 15 residues. Germline CDR1 reads DFQATT; CDR2 reads SNEGSKA (reference sequence). Trimming stripped 0 bases from V and 4 bases from J, with 12 bases between. The CDR3 DNA reads TGCAGTGCTAGAGATCCGGGGGACGGCACCGGGGAGCTGTTTTTT. As protein: CSARDPGDGTGELFF.

The chain employs TRBV12-3 or TRBV12-4 and TRBJ2-5; D is uncertain. V lost 4 bases, J lost 4 bases, and 7 bases lay in between. The CDR3 is made up of 12 amino acids. The CDR3 reads CASSSPLETQYF. The CDR3 nucleotides are TGTGCCAGCAGTTCCCCTTTAGAGACCCAGTACTTC.

This clonotype has only one observation. The chain employs TRBV6-1 and TRBJ1-1, with 9 positions matching TRBD1. CDR1 MNHNS and CDR2 SASEGT come from the germline V gene. The CDR3 has 16 amino acids. J lost 0 bases, V lost 6 bases, and 8 bases had no gene match. The chain's CDR3 is CASSVPGTGMNTEAFF. DNA for the CDR3: TGTGCCAGCAGCGTTCCCGGGACAGGGATGAACACTGAAGCTTTCTTT.

This clonotype was observed a handful of times. The genes are TRBV4-2 and TRBJ2-3; a weak D match, TRBD2 (7 bases). Germline CDR1 LGHNA, CDR2 YNFKEQ. Trimming removed 0 bases from V and 2 bases from J, with 18 bases in between. The CDR3 covers 18 residues. DNA for the CDR3: TGTGCCAGCAGCCAAGAGGGGTTCGGCGGGGGCCACACAGATACGCAGTATTTT. Translating it yields CASSQEGFGGGHTDTQYF.

This clonotype came up once. The genes are TRBV7-3 and TRBJ2-7; TRBD2 agrees at 7 bases. Germline V CDR1 and CDR2: SGHTA, FQGTGA. The CDR3 spans 15 residues. Losses at the gene ends were 6 bases for V and 1 base for J; bases not matched to a gene: 9. DNA for the CDR3: TGTGCCAGCAGTCCTACTAGCGACCTGTCCTACGAGCAGTACTTC. Its protein product is CASSPTSDLSYEQYF.

The chain joins TRBV4-1 to TRBJ2-7, with D perhaps being TRBD1 or TRBD2 (5 bases each). This CDR3 contains 15 residues. Germline lookup yields CDR1 MGHRA and CDR2 YSYEKL. V lost 1 base and J 4 bases, leaving 14 bases between the germline ends. The CDR3 is CASSQGPGRIYEQYF. The CDR3 nucleotides are TGCGCCAGCAGCCAAGGGCCGGGGCGTATATACGAGCAGTACTTC.

In its sample, this clonotype was seen many times. The rearrangement joins TRBV11-3 to TRBJ2-7; D gene uncertain. V was clipped by 6 bases and J by 1 base, with 7 bases between them. Germline assignment: CDR1 SGHNT and CDR2 YENEEA. CDR3 length: 12 amino acids. CDR3 nucleotides: TGTGCCAGCAGTTCCCCTTCCTACGAGCAGTACTTC. Its protein product is CASSSPSYEQYF.

This chain joins TRBV27 and TRBJ2-7; D remains unclear. Trimming took off 2 bases at V and 0 bases at J, with 11 bases between the two ends. CDR1 and CDR2 (germline): MNHEY, SMNVEV (reference sequence). The CDR3 has 15 amino acids. The CDR3 region has the DNA TGTGCCAGCAGTTTAGCTCCTTTGAGCTCCTACGAGCAGTACTTC. Amino acid sequence: CASSLAPLSSYEQYF.

The rearrangement joins TRBV3-1 to TRBJ2-7; a weak D match, TRBD2 (6 bases). V shed 1 base and J shed 4 bases, with 14 bases lying between them. From germline, CDR1 is LGHDT and CDR2 YNNKEL (reference sequence). This CDR3 is built from 15 residues. The CDR3 region has the DNA TGTGCCAGCAGCCAAGCGGTAGCGGCACCATACGAGCAGTACTTC. It codes for CASSQAVAAPYEQYF.

This clonotype appeared many times. The CDR3 sequence is CASGRGQVTDTQYF. DNA of the CDR3: TGTGCCAGCGGAAGGGGACAGGTCACAGATACGCAGTATTTT. The V gene is TRBV27, the J gene TRBJ2-3; 8 positions match TRBD1. Germline loops: CDR1 MNHEY, CDR2 SMNVEV (reference sequence). Germline trimming cut 8 bases from V and 2 bases from J; bases unmatched to any gene: 6. The CDR3 consists of 14 residues.

The rearrangement joins TRBV6-2 or TRBV6-3 to TRBJ1-1; D is uncertain. The CDR3 is made up of 13 amino acids. The V and J ends lost 5 bases and 3 bases respectively, with 10 bases between them. Germline loops: CDR1 MNHEY, CDR2 SVGEGT. The CDR3 region has the DNA TGTGCCAGCAGTGCCCCCCCTGACACTGAAGCTTTCTTT. Protein sequence: CASSAPPDTEAFF.

V gene TRBV4-1 combines with J gene TRBJ2-3, with 10 positions matching TRBD2. The CDR3 runs to 15 residues. Trimming removed 5 bases from V and 2 bases from J; junction bases left unmatched: 4. Germline values: CDR1 MGHRA, CDR2 YSYEKL. The CDR3 DNA reads TGCGCCAGCAGCAGAGCGGGGGGGCCCACAGATACGCAGTATTTT. Protein product: CASSRAGGPTDTQYF.

A remark on this clonotype: One end of the junction fails to match germline, which may point to a read error. The chain is built from TRBV6-1 and TRBJ2-1; possibly TRBD2 for D (7 bases). This CDR3 is 15 amino acids long. Germline CDR1 reads MNHNS; CDR2 reads SASEGT. CDR3 sequence (DNA): TGTGCCAGCAGCAGAGGGAGGGGGGATACCAATGAGCGGTTCTTC. Its protein product is CASSRGRGDTNERFF.

This clonotype was seen more than once but under ten times. V is TRBV6-5 and J is TRBJ2-6, with a tentative D call TRBD2 (6 bases). The V end lost 2 bases, the J end lost 0 bases, and 14 bases lay between the germline ends. From germline, CDR1 is MNHEY and CDR2 SVGAGI. This CDR3 is built from 18 residues. The CDR3 here is CASSYRGGQSSGANVLTF. The DNA of the CDR3 is TGTGCCAGCAGTTACCGCGGAGGGCAGAGCTCTGGGGCCAACGTCCTGACTTTC.

The V and J genes are TRBV4-1 and TRBJ2-1; D may correspond to TRBD1 or TRBD2 (5 bases each). The germline gives CDR1 MGHRA, CDR2 YSYEKL. V was clipped by 0 bases and J by 8 bases, with 11 bases between them. The CDR3 has 14 amino acids. The CDR3 coding sequence is TGCGCCAGCAGCCAAGAGCCCTGGGGGTATGAGCAGTTCTTC. Translation gives CASSQEPWGYEQFF.

CDR3 DNA sequence: TGCAGCGCCGGACAGGGTTTTTCCTTTGGGGCCAACGTCCTGACTTTC. This codes for CSAGQGFSFGANVLTF. The J gene is TRBJ2-6, the V gene TRBV29-1; TRBD1 aligns across 8 bases. With 7 bases clipped from V and 3 bases from J, the junction kept 11 bases outside the gene matches. The CDR3 sequence is 16 residues long. Germline CDR1 SQVTM, CDR2 ANQGSEA.